Listed here is a single TCR beta chain. The antigen it recognizes is unknown. No base quality information exists; no much larger clone differs at one position. Trimming at the junction amounts to 6 bases on V and 1 base on J, and the germline ends lie 13 bases apart. The CDR3 spans 14 residues, from the cysteine through the phenylalanine. Only the CDR3 DNA stays, 42 bases, in frame from base 1. CDR1 and CDR2 are read off the germline V gene (reference sequence) as DFQATT and SNEGSKA. The data stem from a study of response to subunit inactivated influenza vaccine (dated by TCRdb to the late 2010s). Notes on the research overall: Deep quantitative profiling of the T cell receptor repertoire was used in the study to follow responses to a trivalent subunit inactivated influenza vaccine. Points the paper makes about the study in general: The authors proposed that each seasonal influenza vaccination may bring in only a limited number of new T cells.

The library was prepared using RT-PCR. The listed sequencing device is Illumina HiSeq 2500. Using fastp trimming at Q25 and MiXCR clonotype assembly, TCRdb reanalyzed the public sequencing data and kept in-frame beta chains. Rows with one shared CDR3 protein collapse into an entry with the most common genes and DNA. The sample table contains around 600,000 distinct CDR3 sequences; only one count was recorded for 11% of them. The leading ten clones occupy approximately 11% of the sample. The sample was also reused in another study, on T cells expressing NK-cell markers. That second publication adds: The TCR beta cDNA libraries were made using 5'RACE template switching, a step that added both a universal primer site and unique molecular identifiers. TCR beta-chain repertoires were profiled in sorted CD3+CD56+NKG2C+, CD3+CD56+NKG2C- and CD3+CD56-NKG2C+ T-cell subsets from eight donors. Of the eight sequenced donors, seven were found to be HCMV-seropositive and one was found to be HCMV-seronegative. In several experiments an anti-gammadeltaTCR antibody was added to restrict sorting to alphabetaTCR-expressing T cells. In roughly 6 donors, the dominant CD3+CD56+NKG2C+ clonotypes were found to rank among the top 10 CD8+ clonotypes and to make up roughly 1.0-7.0% of CD8+ T cells. Those dominant clonotypes were again the most abundant among CD3+CD56-NKG2C+ cells in a handful of donors, at about 25-60.1%. It remained unclear whether the expanded NKG2C-expressing T cell clones were specific for HCMV antigens. Randomly selected healthy volunteers, three men and five women, were used as the eight sequenced donors. HCMV-specific IgG was detected in serum with a commercial ELISA kit to determine HCMV serostatus. Peripheral blood mononuclear cells were isolated from blood by Ficoll density gradient centrifugation. For roughly 6 donors, bulk peripheral blood T-cell repertoires were additionally sequenced from unsorted PBMC. Synthesis of cDNA was primed from the TCR beta constant segment and was followed by two consecutive PCR amplification steps. Sequencing of the libraries produced 2 x 150 bp reads on Illumina HiSeq 2000/2500, MiSeq or NextSeq. MIGEC was used to demultiplex reads and group reads by UMI, and MiTCR was used to assemble and quantify clonotypes. To exclude erroneous sequences, only TCR cDNA sequences supported by at least two reads were retained. The tcR package was used for downstream repertoire analysis, and clonotypes were matched across fractions by CDR3 nucleotide sequence plus V segment. VDJmatch was used to annotate antigen specificity against VDJdb, with one amino acid substitution allowed in CDR3.

The chain couples TRBV20-1 to TRBJ2-1, with TRBD2 perhaps the D gene, on 6 matching bases. This receptor was obtained from a man aged 50-60 years who received an inactivated influenza vaccine. Donor details come from another sample of the same person, matched by shared clones. Sequencing was performed on PBMCs from blood, taken on the day of vaccination. In nucleotides, the sequence is TGCAGTGCGAGGGGTCTAGCGTCCTACAATGAGCAGTTCTTC. It specifies CSARGLASYNEQFF.